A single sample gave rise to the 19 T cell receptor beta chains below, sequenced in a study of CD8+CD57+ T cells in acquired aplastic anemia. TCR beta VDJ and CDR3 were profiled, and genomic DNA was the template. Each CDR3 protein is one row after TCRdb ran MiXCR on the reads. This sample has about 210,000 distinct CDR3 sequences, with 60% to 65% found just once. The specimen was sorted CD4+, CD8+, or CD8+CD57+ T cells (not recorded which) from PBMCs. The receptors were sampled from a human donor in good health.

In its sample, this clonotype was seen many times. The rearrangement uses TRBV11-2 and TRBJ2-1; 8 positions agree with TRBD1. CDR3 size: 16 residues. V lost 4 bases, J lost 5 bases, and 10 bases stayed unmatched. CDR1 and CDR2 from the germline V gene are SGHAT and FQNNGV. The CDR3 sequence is CASSSDRARRDNEQFF. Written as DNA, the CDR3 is TGTGCCAGCAGCTCGGACAGGGCGCGTCGGGACAATGAGCAGTTCTTC.

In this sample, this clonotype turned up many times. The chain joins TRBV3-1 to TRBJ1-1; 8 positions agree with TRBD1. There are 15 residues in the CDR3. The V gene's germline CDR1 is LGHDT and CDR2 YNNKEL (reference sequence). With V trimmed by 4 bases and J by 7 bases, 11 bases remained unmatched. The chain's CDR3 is CASSLPVGDRIEAFF. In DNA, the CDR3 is TGTGCCAGCAGCCTCCCGGTTGGGGACAGGATTGAAGCTTTCTTT. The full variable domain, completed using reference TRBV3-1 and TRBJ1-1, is DTAVSQTPKYLVTQMGNDKSIKCEQNLGHDTMYWYKQDSKKFLKIMFSYNNKELIINETVPNRFSPKSPDKAHLNLHINSLELGDSAVYFCASSLPVGDRIEAFFGQGTRLTVV.

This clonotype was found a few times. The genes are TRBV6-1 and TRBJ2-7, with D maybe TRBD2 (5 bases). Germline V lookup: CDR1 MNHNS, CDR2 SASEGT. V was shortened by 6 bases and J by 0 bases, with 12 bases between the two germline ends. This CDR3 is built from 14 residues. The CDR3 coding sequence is TGTGCCAGCAGCGTCCGGGGTTCCTCCTACGAGCAGTACTTC. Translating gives CASSVRGSSYEQYF.

The CDR3, as DNA: TGTGCCAGTAGTACGTTGGGGTCCAGGGATGAGCAGTTCTTC. The encoded protein is CASSTLGSRDEQFF. The V call is TRBV19, the J call TRBJ2-1, with D perhaps TRBD1 (5 bases). The ends were cut back, 4 bases at V and 8 bases at J, with 15 bases in the middle. The CDR3 loop spans 14 amino acids. Germline V gives CDR1 LNHDA, CDR2 SQIVND (reference sequence).

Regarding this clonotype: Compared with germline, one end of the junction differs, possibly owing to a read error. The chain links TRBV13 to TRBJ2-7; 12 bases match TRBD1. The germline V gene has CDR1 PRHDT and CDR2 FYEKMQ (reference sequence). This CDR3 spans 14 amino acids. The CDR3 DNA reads TGTGCCAGCAGCAGATATGGGACAGGGGGCCCTGTTGGGTTC. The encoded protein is CASSRYGTGGPVGF. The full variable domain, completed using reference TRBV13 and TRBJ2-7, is AAGVIQSPRHLIKEKRETATLKCYPIPRHDTVYWYQQGPGQDPQFLISFYEKMQSDKGSIPDRFSAQQFSDYHSELNMSSLELGDSALYFCASSRYGTGGPVGFGPGTRLTVT.

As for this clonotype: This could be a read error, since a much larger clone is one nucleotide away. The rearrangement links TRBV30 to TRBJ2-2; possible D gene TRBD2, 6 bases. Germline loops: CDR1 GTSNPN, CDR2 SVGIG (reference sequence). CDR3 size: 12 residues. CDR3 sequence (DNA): TGTGCCTGGGGAGGGCCCACCGGGGAGCTGGTTTTT. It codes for CAWGGPTGELVF.

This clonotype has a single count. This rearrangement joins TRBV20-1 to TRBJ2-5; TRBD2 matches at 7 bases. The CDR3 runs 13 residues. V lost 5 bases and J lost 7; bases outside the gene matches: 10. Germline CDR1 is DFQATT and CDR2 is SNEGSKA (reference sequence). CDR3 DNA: TGCAGTGCTTGGGGGGGAGCTGCCGGGACCCAGTACTTC. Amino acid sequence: CSAWGGAAGTQYF.

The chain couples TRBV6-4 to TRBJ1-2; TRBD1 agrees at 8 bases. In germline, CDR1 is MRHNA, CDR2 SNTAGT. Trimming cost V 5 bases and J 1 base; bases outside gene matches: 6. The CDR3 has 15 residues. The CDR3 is CASSPMGQVNYGYTF. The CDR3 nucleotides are TGTGCCAGCAGTCCCATGGGACAGGTTAACTATGGCTACACCTTC.

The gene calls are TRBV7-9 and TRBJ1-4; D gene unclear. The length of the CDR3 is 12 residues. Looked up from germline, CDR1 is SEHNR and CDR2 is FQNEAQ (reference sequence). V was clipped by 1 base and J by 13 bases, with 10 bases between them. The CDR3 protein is CASSLEETILFF. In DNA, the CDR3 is TGTGCCAGCAGCTTAGAGGAGACAATACTGTTTTTT.

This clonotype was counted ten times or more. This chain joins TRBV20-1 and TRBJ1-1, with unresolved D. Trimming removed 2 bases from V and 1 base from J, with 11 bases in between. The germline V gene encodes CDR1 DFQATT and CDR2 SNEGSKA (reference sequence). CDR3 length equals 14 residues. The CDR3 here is CSARNDMGNTEAFF. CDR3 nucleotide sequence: TGCAGTGCTAGAAATGACATGGGGAACACTGAAGCTTTCTTT.

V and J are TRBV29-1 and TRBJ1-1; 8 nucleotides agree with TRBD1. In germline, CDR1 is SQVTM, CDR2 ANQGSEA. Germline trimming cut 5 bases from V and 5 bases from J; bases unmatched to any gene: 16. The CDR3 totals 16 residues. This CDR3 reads CSVSTGQGQIRTEAFF. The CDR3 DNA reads TGCAGCGTTTCTACCGGACAGGGTCAAATTAGAACTGAAGCTTTCTTT.

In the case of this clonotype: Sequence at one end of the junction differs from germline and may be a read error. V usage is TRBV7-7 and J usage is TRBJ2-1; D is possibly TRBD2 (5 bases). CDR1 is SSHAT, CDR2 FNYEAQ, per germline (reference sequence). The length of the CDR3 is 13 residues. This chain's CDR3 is CASSLEPKREQFF. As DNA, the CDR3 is TGTGCTAGCAGCTTAGAGCCGAAGCGGGAGCAGTTCTTC.

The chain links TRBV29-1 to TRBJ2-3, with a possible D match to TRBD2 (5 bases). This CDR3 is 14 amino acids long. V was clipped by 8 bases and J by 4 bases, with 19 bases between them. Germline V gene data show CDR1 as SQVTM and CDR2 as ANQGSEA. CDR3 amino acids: CSTEKAGRADTQYF. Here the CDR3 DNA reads TGCAGCACAGAGAAGGCGGGTAGGGCAGATACGCAGTATTTT.

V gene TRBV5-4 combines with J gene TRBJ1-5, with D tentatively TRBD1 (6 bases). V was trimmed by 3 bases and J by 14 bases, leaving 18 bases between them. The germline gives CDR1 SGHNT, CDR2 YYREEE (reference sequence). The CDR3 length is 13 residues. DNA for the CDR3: TGTGCCAGCAGCTCTTGGGGGCCAAGCAATGAGCATTTT. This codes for CASSSWGPSNEHF. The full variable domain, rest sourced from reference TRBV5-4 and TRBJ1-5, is ETGVTQSPTHLIKTRGQQVTLRCSSQSGHNTVSWYQQALGQGPQFIFQYYREEENGRGNFPPRFSGLQFPNYSSELNVNALELDDSALYLCASSSWGPSNEHFGDGTRLSIL.

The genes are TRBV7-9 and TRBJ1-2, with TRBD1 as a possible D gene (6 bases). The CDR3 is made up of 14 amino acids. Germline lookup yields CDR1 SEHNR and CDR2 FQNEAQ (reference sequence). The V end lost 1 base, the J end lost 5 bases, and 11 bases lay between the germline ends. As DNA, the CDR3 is TGTGCCAGCAGCTTAGAGGGGGTGAGGTATGGCTACACCTTC. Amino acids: CASSLEGVRYGYTF. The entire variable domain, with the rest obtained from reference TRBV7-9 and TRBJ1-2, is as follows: DTGVSQNPRHKITKRGQNVTFRCDPISEHNRLYWYRQTLGQGPEFLTYFQNEAQLEKSRLLSDRFSAERPKGSFSTLEIQRTEQGDSAMYLCASSLEGVRYGYTFGSGTRLTVV.

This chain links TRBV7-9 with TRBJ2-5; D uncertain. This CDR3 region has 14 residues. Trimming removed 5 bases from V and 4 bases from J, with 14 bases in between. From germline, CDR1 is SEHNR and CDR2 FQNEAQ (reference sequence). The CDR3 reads CASSPSRVGETQYF. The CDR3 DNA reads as TGTGCCAGCAGCCCCTCCCGTGTTGGAGAGACCCAGTACTTC.

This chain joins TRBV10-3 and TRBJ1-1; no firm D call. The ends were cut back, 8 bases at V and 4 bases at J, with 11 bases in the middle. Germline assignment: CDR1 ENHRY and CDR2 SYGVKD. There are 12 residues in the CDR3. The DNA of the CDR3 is TGTGCCATCGAGGACTCGAGCACTGAAGCTTTCTTT. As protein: CAIEDSSTEAFF.

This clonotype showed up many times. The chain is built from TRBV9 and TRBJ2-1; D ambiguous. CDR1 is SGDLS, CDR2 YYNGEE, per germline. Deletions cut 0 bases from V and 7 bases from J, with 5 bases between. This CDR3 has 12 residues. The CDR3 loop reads CASSVDVNEQFF. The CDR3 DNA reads TGTGCCAGCAGCGTAGATGTAAATGAGCAGTTCTTC. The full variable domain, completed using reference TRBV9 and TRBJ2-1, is DSGVTQTPKHLITATGQRVTLRCSPRSGDLSVYWYQQSLDQGLQFLIQYYNGEERAKGNILERFSAQQFPDLHSELNLSSLELGDSALYFCASSVDVNEQFFGPGTRLTVL.

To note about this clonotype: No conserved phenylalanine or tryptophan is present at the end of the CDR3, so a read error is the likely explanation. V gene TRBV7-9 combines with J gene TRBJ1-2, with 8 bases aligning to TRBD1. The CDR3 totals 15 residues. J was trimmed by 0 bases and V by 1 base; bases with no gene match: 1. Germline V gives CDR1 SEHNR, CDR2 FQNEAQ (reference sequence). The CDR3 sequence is CASSLGQGSNYGYTL. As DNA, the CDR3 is TGTGCCAGCAGCTTAGGACAGGGGTCTAACTATGGCTACACCCTT.